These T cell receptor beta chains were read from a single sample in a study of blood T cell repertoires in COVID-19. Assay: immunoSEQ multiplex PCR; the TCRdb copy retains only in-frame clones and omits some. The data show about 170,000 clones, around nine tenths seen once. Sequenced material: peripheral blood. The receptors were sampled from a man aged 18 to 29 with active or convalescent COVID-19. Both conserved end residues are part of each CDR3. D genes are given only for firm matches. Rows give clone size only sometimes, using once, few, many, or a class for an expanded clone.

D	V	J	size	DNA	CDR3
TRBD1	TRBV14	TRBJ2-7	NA	TGTGCCAGCAGCCCGACAGGGGGCTTGTGGCAGTACTTC	CASSPTGGLWQYF
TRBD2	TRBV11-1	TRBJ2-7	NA	TGTGCCAGCAGCAGGACTAGCGGGAGTTTCGAGCAGTACTTC	CASSRTSGSFEQYF
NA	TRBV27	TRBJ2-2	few	TGTGCCAGCAGCGATGATACCAACCCGGACATCTCTCCTGGGGAGCTGTTTTTT	CASSDDTNPDISPGELFF
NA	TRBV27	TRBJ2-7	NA	TGTGCCAGCAGTCCCACAGTGGCCTACGAGCAGTACTTC	CASSPTVAYEQYF
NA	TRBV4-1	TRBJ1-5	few	TGCGCCAGCAGCCAAGGTCCGGACAGTAATCAGCCCCAGCATTTT	CASSQGPDSNQPQHF
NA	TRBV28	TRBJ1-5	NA	TGTGCCAGCATTCCGGGACCGGGGGATCAGCCCCAGCATTTT	CASIPGPGDQPQHF
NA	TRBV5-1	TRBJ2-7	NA	TGCGCCAGCAGCTTGGAAATAGGGGGACCCTACGAGCAGTACTTC	CASSLEIGGPYEQYF
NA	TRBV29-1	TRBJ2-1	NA	TGCAGCGTTGTTTCCGGAGGAAGCTCCTACAATGAGCAGTTCTTC	CSVVSGGSSYNEQFF
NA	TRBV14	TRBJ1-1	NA	TGTGCCAGCAGCCAAGTGGAGGGTGCCGAAGCTTTCTTT	CASSQVEGAEAFF
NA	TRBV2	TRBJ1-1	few	TGTGCCAGCGCCCGCAGGGGTGGGGACGCTGAAGCTTTCTTT	CASARRGGDAEAFF
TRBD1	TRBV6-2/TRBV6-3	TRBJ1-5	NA	TGTGCCAGCAGTTATGACAGGGGACGCAATCAGCCCCAGCATTTT	CASSYDRGRNQPQHF
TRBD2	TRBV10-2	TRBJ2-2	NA	TGCGCCAGCAGACAAGCGGGATACACCGGGGAGCTGTTTTTT	CASRQAGYTGELFF
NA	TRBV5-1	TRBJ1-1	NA	TGCGCCAGCAGCTTGTTTGGGGGCGCGGACACTGAAGCTTTCTTT	CASSLFGGADTEAFF
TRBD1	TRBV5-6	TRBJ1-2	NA	TGTGCCAGCAGCCGCCGGGACAGGGGCTATGGCTACACCTTC	CASSRRDRGYGYTF